Listed below are T cell receptor beta chains from one sample, sequenced in a study of cytomegalovirus exposure and HLA in healthy donors. Measured with immunoSEQ multiplex PCR; TCRdb has only the in-frame clones, and not every one. Among fewer than 200,000 clones listed, 80% were seen once. Sequencing used PBMCs. The source is a man aged 18 to 30 in good health and CMV-seropositive. Each CDR3 is given with its conserved first and last residue. The D gene is left open where the match is weak. Where a row states a size, it is once, few, many or the class of an expanded clone; other rows omit it.

size: .; V: TRBV9; D: TRBD2; J: TRBJ2-7; DNA: TGTGCCAGCAGCCCTGGACTAGCGGGGGGCCTTTCCTACGAGCAGTACTTC; CDR3: CASSPGLAGGLSYEQYF
size: .; V: TRBV4-2; D: .; J: TRBJ1-1; DNA: TGTGCCAGCAGCCAAGAAAAGGGCGGGGGCCGTGAAGCTTTCTTT; CDR3: CASSQEKGGGREAFF
size: .; V: TRBV7-3; D: .; J: TRBJ2-5; DNA: TGTGCCAGCAGCTCTGCGGGTTGGGAGACCCAGTACTTC; CDR3: CASSSAGWETQYF
size: once; V: TRBV2; D: .; J: TRBJ1-1; DNA: TGTGCCAGCAGTGTCGTCACTGAAGCTTTCTTT; CDR3: CASSVVTEAFF
size: once; V: TRBV5-4; D: .; J: TRBJ2-7; DNA: TGTGCCAGCAGCCCTAAGGGACACCTTAGCTCCTACGAGCAGTACTTC; CDR3: CASSPKGHLSSYEQYF
size: .; V: TRBV5-8; D: .; J: TRBJ1-3; DNA: TGTGCCAGCAGCCCGGAGCCTGGGTCATACTACTCTGGAAACACCATATATTTT; CDR3: CASSPEPGSYYSGNTIYF
size: .; V: TRBV9; D: TRBD1; J: TRBJ2-3; DNA: TGTGCCAGCAGCCAACAGGGGTATAGAACAGATACGCAGTATTTT; CDR3: CASSQQGYRTDTQYF
size: once; V: TRBV10-1; D: .; J: TRBJ2-1; DNA: TGCGCCAGCAGTGGGGCAGGTTTTGACAATGAGCAGTTCTTC; CDR3: CASSGAGFDNEQFF
size: .; V: TRBV29-1; D: TRBD1; J: TRBJ1-6; DNA: TGCAGCGTGCGGACAGGGGGCAATTCACCCCTCCACTTT; CDR3: CSVRTGGNSPLHF
size: few; V: TRBV10-3; D: .; J: TRBJ2-7; DNA: TGTGCCATCAGGGAGGGGGCGAGTAGGTACGAGCAGTACTTC; CDR3: CAIREGASRYEQYF
size: .; V: TRBV7-2; D: .; J: TRBJ1-1; DNA: TGTGCCAGCAGCTTAGGCGGGGGCATGAACACTGAAGCTTTCTTT; CDR3: CASSLGGGMNTEAFF
size: .; V: TRBV5-1; D: TRBD1; J: TRBJ1-3; DNA: TGCGCCAGCAGCCTTGACAGGGGGGCTGGAAACACCATATATTTT; CDR3: CASSLDRGAGNTIYF
size: .; V: TRBV19; D: .; J: TRBJ1-1; DNA: TGTGCCAGTCAAGTTGGGGGGTGGGGCACTGAAGCTTTCTTT; CDR3: CASQVGGWGTEAFF
size: .; V: TRBV19; D: TRBD2; J: TRBJ2-1; DNA: TGTGCCAGTAGTACCGGACTAGCAGGCAATGAGCAGTTCTTC; CDR3: CASSTGLAGNEQFF
size: once; V: TRBV7-3; D: TRBD2; J: TRBJ2-1; DNA: TGTGCCAGCAGCGACCCCGGGACTAGCGGGGGGCCCTACAATGAGCAGTTCTTC; CDR3: CASSDPGTSGGPYNEQFF
size: .; V: TRBV6-1; D: .; J: TRBJ1-1; DNA: TGTGCCAGCGGCACGACCCAAGGAGGGGTGGCTGAAGCTTTCTTT; CDR3: CASGTTQGGVAEAFF
size: .; V: TRBV5-1; D: TRBD1; J: TRBJ2-7; DNA: TGCGCCAGCAGCCCAAGGACAGGGTTCCCCTACGAGCAGTACTTC; CDR3: CASSPRTGFPYEQYF
size: .; V: TRBV7-2; D: .; J: TRBJ1-3; DNA: TGTGCCAGCAGCCCCATCCCCGAACTCTCTGGAAACACCATATATTTT; CDR3: CASSPIPELSGNTIYF
size: .; V: TRBV5-5; D: TRBD1; J: TRBJ1-3; DNA: TGTGCCAGCAGCTGGACAGGGAATAGAAACACCATATATTTT; CDR3: CASSWTGNRNTIYF
size: .; V: TRBV9; D: TRBD1; J: TRBJ2-2; DNA: TGTGCCAGCATGGTGGGACAGGGCCTCTCAACCGGGGAGCTGTTTTTT; CDR3: CASMVGQGLSTGELFF
size: .; V: TRBV28; D: TRBD1; J: TRBJ1-5; DNA: TGTGCCAGCAGACAACAGGGGGATATTCAGCCCCAGCATTTT; CDR3: CASRQQGDIQPQHF
size: few; V: TRBV5-1; D: .; J: TRBJ2-1; DNA: TGCGCCAGCAGCTTACCGGGGGGCGGTTCCTACAATGAGCAGTTCTTC; CDR3: CASSLPGGGSYNEQFF